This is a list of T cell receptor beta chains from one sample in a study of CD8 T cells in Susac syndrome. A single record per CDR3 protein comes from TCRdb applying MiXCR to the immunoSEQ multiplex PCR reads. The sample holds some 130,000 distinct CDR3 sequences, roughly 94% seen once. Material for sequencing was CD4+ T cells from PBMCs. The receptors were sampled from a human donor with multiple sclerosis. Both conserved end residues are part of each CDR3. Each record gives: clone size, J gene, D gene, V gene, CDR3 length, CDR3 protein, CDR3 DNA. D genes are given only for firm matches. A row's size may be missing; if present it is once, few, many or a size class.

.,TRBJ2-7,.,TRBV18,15,CASSPPTAQSYEQYF,TGTGCCAGCTCACCACCAACTGCGCAGTCCTACGAGCAGTACTTC
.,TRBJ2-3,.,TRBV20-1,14,CSARDGLNIDTQYF,TGCAGTGCTAGAGACGGGTTGAACATCGATACGCAGTATTTT
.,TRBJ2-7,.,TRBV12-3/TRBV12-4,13,CASSLKGLGEQYF,TGTGCCAGCAGTTTAAAGGGATTGGGCGAGCAGTACTTC
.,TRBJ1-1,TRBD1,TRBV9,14,CASNPTGVNTEAFF,TGTGCCAGCAACCCGACAGGGGTGAACACTGAAGCTTTCTTT
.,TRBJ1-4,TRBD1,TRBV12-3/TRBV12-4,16,CASSLWTGGSNEKLFF,TGTGCCAGCAGTTTATGGACAGGGGGCAGTAATGAAAAACTGTTTTTT
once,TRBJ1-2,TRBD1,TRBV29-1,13,CSAQGGAGIGYTF,TGCAGCGCCCAAGGGGGCGCGGGCATTGGCTACACCTTC
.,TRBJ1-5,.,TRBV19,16,CASHLQGVTSNQPQHF,TGTGCCAGTCACCTACAAGGGGTGACGAGCAATCAGCCCCAGCATTTT
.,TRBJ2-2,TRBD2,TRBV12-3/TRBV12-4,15,CASRLAGGLTGELFF,TGTGCCAGCAGGCTAGCGGGAGGGCTCACCGGGGAGCTGTTTTTT
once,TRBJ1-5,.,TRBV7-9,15,CASSGSGISNQPQHF,TGTGCCAGCAGCGGTTCAGGAATTAGCAATCAGCCCCAGCATTTT
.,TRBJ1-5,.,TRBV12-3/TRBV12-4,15,CASSFTDRWDQPQHF,TGTGCCAGCAGTTTTACGGACAGATGGGACCAGCCCCAGCATTTT
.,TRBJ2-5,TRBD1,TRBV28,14,CASSLDRAVETQYF,TGTGCCAGCAGTCTGGACAGGGCCGTGGAGACCCAGTACTTC
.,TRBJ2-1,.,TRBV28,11,CASSPQNEQFF,TGTGCCAGCAGCCCTCAGAATGAGCAGTTCTTC
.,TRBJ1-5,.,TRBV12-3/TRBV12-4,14,CASTFSHSNQPQHF,TGTGCCAGCACCTTCAGCCATTCAAATCAGCCCCAGCATTTT
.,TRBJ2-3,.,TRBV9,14,CASSLRPGRDTQYF,TGTGCCAGCAGCCTTAGACCAGGACGCGATACGCAGTATTTT
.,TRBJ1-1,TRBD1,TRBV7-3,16,CASSPNGQGTNTEAFF,TGTGCCAGCAGCCCAAACGGACAGGGCACGAACACTGAAGCTTTCTTT
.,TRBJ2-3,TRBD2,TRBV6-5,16,CASSYGSGEVGDTQYF,TGTGCCAGCAGTTACGGAAGCGGGGAGGTCGGAGATACGCAGTATTTT
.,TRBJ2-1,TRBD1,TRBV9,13,CASSEGATHEQFF,TGTGCCAGCAGCGAGGGGGCGACCCATGAGCAGTTCTTC
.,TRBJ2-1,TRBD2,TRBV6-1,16,CASSELSGSSYNEQFF,TGTGCCAGCAGTGAACTCAGCGGGAGCTCCTACAATGAGCAGTTCTTC
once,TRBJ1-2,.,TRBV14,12,CASSPSSGGYTF,TGTGCCAGCAGCCCTTCTTCTGGAGGCTACACCTTC
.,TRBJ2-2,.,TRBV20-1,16,CSAMATQGSNTGELFF,TGCAGTGCTATGGCGACTCAGGGATCGAACACCGGGGAGCTGTTTTTT